Shown below are 28 T cell receptor beta chains from a single sample sequenced in a study of T cell clonality in common variable immunodeficiency. The antigens for these receptors are not known. Study findings and constraints: Reportedly, TCR beta sequences from common variable immunodeficiency showed fewer deletions and N-nucleotide insertions.

Clones were read by immunoSEQ multiplex PCR, and TCRdb kept only the in-frame ones, dropping some. This repertoire holds some 27,000 clones, and none appear only once. Specimen: peripheral blood mononuclear cells. The receptors originated from a human donor with common variable immunodeficiency.

As regards this clone: The observed sequence ends 3 residues before the CDR3 terminus, with the missing tail filled in from the germline J gene. The genes are TRBV5-3 and TRBJ1-3; D ambiguous. TRBV5-3 has ORF status, its function being uncertain. This CDR3 spans 15 amino acids. V was pared by 1 base and J by 0 bases, with 8 bases between. The part of the CDR3 DNA that was read is TGTGCCAGAAGCTTGCCGAGGTACTCTGGAAACACC. Translation gives CARSLPRYSGNT. In full, the CDR3 reads CARSLPRYSGNTIYF.

In this sample, this clone turned up many times. The CDR3 end is not reached by the read, which stops 3 residues before it; the germline J gene fills it in. V and J are TRBV7-2 and TRBJ1-2, with D perhaps matching TRBD1 (5 bases). Germline V lookup: CDR1 SGHTA, CDR2 FQGNSA. V lost 5 bases and J lost 4, with 14 bases in between. The CDR3 has 14 residues. CDR3 bases read: TGTGCCAGCAGCCCGGGCAGGGCTCTCTATGGC. Translation: CASSPGRALYG. Given in full, the CDR3 is CASSPGRALYGYTF. Using reference TRBV7-2 and TRBJ1-2 for the parts outside the CDR3, the full variable domain is GAGVSQSPSNKVTEKGKDVELRCDPISGHTALYWYRQSLGQGLEFLIYFQGNSAPDKSGLPSDRFSAERTGGSVSTLTIQRTQQEDSAVYLCASSPGRALYGYTFGSGTRLTVV.

With respect to this clone: The read gets to within 3 residues of the CDR3 end, and the germline J gene fills in the rest. The rearrangement uses TRBV7-3 and TRBJ1-6; D is perhaps TRBD1 (6 bases). Trimming cost V 0 bases and J 1 base, with 7 bases left between them. Germline V gene sequence: CDR1 SGHTA, CDR2 FQGTGA. This CDR3 is built from 16 residues. The part of the CDR3 DNA that was read is TGTGCCAGCAGCTTAACGGACAGATCCTATAATTCACCC. It is translated as CASSLTDRSYNSP. The CDR3, in full, reads CASSLTDRSYNSPLHF.

Concerning this clone: The read terminates 3 residues before the CDR3 end, so the remaining end is supplied by the germline J gene. This chain links TRBV20-1 with TRBJ2-7, with 7 bases matching TRBD1. CDR1 DFQATT and CDR2 SNEGSKA come from the germline V gene (reference sequence). V trimming: 6 bases; J trimming: 0 bases; junction bases outside the gene matches: 8. The CDR3 spans 14 residues. Here the CDR3 reads CSANRGMVSYEQYF. The CDR3 bases that were read are TGCAGTGCGAACAGGGGAATGGTCTCCTACGAG.

In its sample, this clone was seen a few times. Read sequence stops 3 residues before the CDR3 end, and the germline J gene provides the missing end. The chain links TRBV30 to TRBJ2-5; D possibly corresponds to TRBD2 (5 bases). The ends were cut back, 0 bases at V and 5 bases at J, with 10 bases in the middle. This CDR3 has 13 amino acids. Germline CDR1 and CDR2: GTSNPN and SVGIG (reference sequence). The covered CDR3 bases are TGTGCCTGGAGTGTAACGGGGTGGGAGACC. It yields the protein CAWSVTGWET. The entire CDR3 sequence reads CAWSVTGWETQYF.

In its sample, this clone was seen a few times. This CDR3 is CAWRRAPGFGQPQHF. The covered CDR3 bases are TGTGCCTGGAGGAGGGCCCCAGGGTTTGGTCAGCCC. The gene calls are TRBV30 and TRBJ1-5, with D possibly matching TRBD1 (5 bases). The CDR3 end is not reached by the read, which stops 3 residues before it; the germline J gene fills it in. V shed 3 bases and J shed 6 bases, with 18 bases lying between them. The germline V gene encodes CDR1 GTSNPN and CDR2 SVGIG (reference sequence). This CDR3 is 15 amino acids long.

To note about this clone: Read coverage stops 3 residues before the CDR3 terminus; the germline J gene supplies the remainder. This chain connects TRBV30 to TRBJ2-1; TRBD2 is a possible D gene (5 bases). Trimming stripped 4 bases from V and 2 bases from J, with 12 bases between. Germline-derived CDR1 and CDR2 are GTSNPN and SVGIG (reference sequence). The CDR3 consists of 14 residues. The CDR3 sequence: CAWTWSGAYNEQFF. The CDR3 bases that were read are TGTGCCTGGACTTGGAGCGGAGCCTACAATGAG.

This clone was observed a few times. Read coverage stops 3 residues before the CDR3 terminus; the germline J gene supplies the remainder. The genes are TRBV18 and TRBJ1-4; 10 bases are a match to TRBD1. V lost 3 bases to trimming and J lost 3 bases; unmatched junction nucleotides: 7. The germline V gene encodes CDR1 KGHSH and CDR2 LQKENI. The CDR3 spans 17 residues. The CDR3 DNA, read in part, is TGTGCCAGCTCACCTCCAGGGACAGGGGTCCCTAATGAAAAA. Its translation: CASSPPGTGVPNEK. The entire CDR3 protein is CASSPPGTGVPNEKLFF.

Many counts were recorded for this clone. The read finishes 3 residues shy of the CDR3 end, and the germline J gene is used to complete it. This rearrangement joins TRBV20-1 to TRBJ1-6; tentative D call: TRBD1 (6 bases). V was clipped by 3 bases and J by 1 base, with 13 bases between them. Germline V gene data show CDR1 as DFQATT and CDR2 as SNEGSKA (reference sequence). There are 16 residues in the CDR3. The CDR3 here is CSASSPQGSYNSPLHF. Incomplete CDR3 DNA: TGCAGTGCTAGTAGCCCCCAGGGGTCCTATAATTCACCC.

Of note for this clone: With the read ending 3 residues before the CDR3 end, the germline J gene is used to fill in that end. The chain recombines TRBV19 with TRBJ1-5; 9 bases agree with TRBD1. In germline, CDR1 is LNHDA, CDR2 SQIVND (reference sequence). V lost 9 bases to trimming and J lost 1 base; unmatched junction nucleotides: 7. The CDR3 totals 15 residues. The sequenced part of the CDR3 DNA is TGTGCCAGCGGGACAGGGTCGTGGAGCAATCAGCCC. Translation: CASGTGSWSNQP. The full CDR3 reads CASGTGSWSNQPQHF.

About this clone itself: The CDR3 is cut off 3 residues early in the read; its end comes from the germline J gene. The genes are TRBV19 and TRBJ1-6; 7 nucleotides align to TRBD1. CDR3 size: 14 residues. Germline V gives CDR1 LNHDA, CDR2 SQIVND (reference sequence). V was pared by 2 bases and J by 7 bases, with 2 bases of the junction left unmatched. The CDR3 here is CASSIQGGNSPLHF. CDR3 DNA (partial): TGTGCCAGTAGTATACAGGGGGGAAATTCACCC.

This clone was found a few times. Coverage ceases 3 residues before the CDR3 finishes, and the germline J gene fills in the end. The chain carries TRBV2 and TRBJ1-2, with D perhaps matching TRBD1 (6 bases). The germline gives CDR1 SNHLY, CDR2 FYNNEI. The CDR3 is 12 residues long. V was pared by 3 bases and J by 6 bases, with 8 bases between. Partial CDR3 DNA: TGTGCCAGCAGTGAGGACAGAAATGGC. It encodes CASSEDRNG. The CDR3, in full, reads CASSEDRNGYTF.

This clone was counted a few times. The observed sequence ends 3 residues before the CDR3 terminus, with the missing tail filled in from the germline J gene. The V and J genes are TRBV5-8 and TRBJ2-7, with a tentative D call TRBD1 (6 bases). This CDR3 spans 13 amino acids. Germline CDR1 reads SGHTS; CDR2 reads YDEGEE. V dropped 5 bases and J dropped 2 bases, with 11 bases sitting between them. The part of the CDR3 DNA that was read is TGTGCCAGCAGGAACAGGGACACCTACGAG. Translation: CASRNRDTYE. From start to end, the CDR3 is CASRNRDTYEQYF.

This clone came up a few times. The read stops 3 residues short of the end of the CDR3; the missing end is completed from the germline J gene. The chain is built from TRBV10-2 and TRBJ1-6; a possible D gene is TRBD1 (5 bases). Trimming left V 2 bases short and J 9 bases short, with 14 bases between. Germline V lookup: CDR1 WSHSY, CDR2 SAAADI. The CDR3 sequence is 15 residues long. CDR3 bases read: TGCGCCAGCAGTGAGCCCAGGGCGAGTGGTTCACCC. It translates to CASSEPRASGSP. The CDR3 reads in full as CASSEPRASGSPLHF.

This clone was picked up many times. Coverage ceases 3 residues before the CDR3 finishes, and the germline J gene fills in the end. The rearrangement joins TRBV5-1 to TRBJ1-1, with 8 nucleotides matching TRBD1. V shed 7 bases, J shed 4 bases, and the junction held 12 bases outside the gene matches. The CDR3 contains 15 residues. Looked up from germline, CDR1 is SGHRS and CDR2 is YFSETQ. Partial CDR3 DNA: TGCGCCAGCTTTCCTACGACAGGGGACGCCACTGAA. This translates into CASFPTTGDATE. The full CDR3 sequence reads CASFPTTGDATEAFF.

This clone occurred a few times. The read ends 3 residues shy of where the CDR3 ends; the end is completed using the germline J gene. The chain joins TRBV19 to TRBJ1-2, with a possible D match to TRBD1 (6 bases). CDR1 is LNHDA, CDR2 SQIVND, per germline (reference sequence). V lost 1 base and J 2 bases, leaving 11 bases between the germline ends. This CDR3 is 15 amino acids long. The CDR3 DNA, read in part, is TGTGCCAGTAGTATAGGAACAGGGTCCAACTATGGC. Translated: CASSIGTGSNYG. The complete CDR3 sequence is CASSIGTGSNYGYTF.

This clone was observed at least ten times. With the read ending 3 residues before the CDR3 end, the germline J gene is used to fill in that end. The chain joins TRBV5-4 to TRBJ2-7, with D tentatively TRBD1 (5 bases). Germline V gives CDR1 SGHNT, CDR2 YYREEE (reference sequence). The V gene lost 5 bases and the J gene lost 6 bases, with 12 bases spanning the gap. There are 12 residues in the CDR3. The covered CDR3 bases are TGTGCCAGCAGTTTTGGACAATCCGAG. Translating it yields CASSFGQSE. The entire CDR3 protein is CASSFGQSEQYF.

This clone was seen at least ten times. The CDR3 is cut off 3 residues early in the read; its end comes from the germline J gene. The gene calls are TRBV20-1 and TRBJ2-3, with 7 bases aligning to TRBD2. The V and J ends lost 5 bases and 6 bases, in that order; junction bases with no gene match: 5. Germline loops: CDR1 DFQATT, CDR2 SNEGSKA (reference sequence). The length of the CDR3 is 12 residues. Incomplete CDR3 DNA: TGCAGTGCTCCGACTAGCTCGGATACG. This encodes CSAPTSSDT. The whole CDR3 protein reads CSAPTSSDTQYF.

This clone was observed a handful of times. The CDR3 end lies 3 residues beyond the end of the read and is filled in from the germline J gene. V usage is TRBV6-1 and J usage is TRBJ2-5, with D tentatively TRBD1 (5 bases). Trimming took off 2 bases at V and 5 bases at J, with 12 bases between the two ends. The CDR3 is 14 amino acids. The V gene's germline CDR1 is MNHNS and CDR2 SASEGT. CDR3 loop: CASSEQGTRETQYF. The covered CDR3 bases are TGTGCCAGCAGTGAACAGGGTACCCGGGAGACC.

This clone occurred a few times. With the read ending 3 residues before the CDR3 end, the germline J gene is used to fill in that end. Other nucleotide sequences from this sample produce the same CDR3. The chain joins TRBV6-2 or TRBV6-3 to TRBJ2-1, with TRBD2 matching 11 bases. V gave up 4 bases and J gave up 9 bases; unmatched junction bases: 8. The germline V gene encodes CDR1 MNHEY and CDR2 SVGEGT. The CDR3 loop spans 15 amino acids. The CDR3 protein is CASSFSGGGASEQFF. CDR3 DNA (partial): TGTGCCAGCAGTTTTAGCGGGGGGGGCGCTAGTGAG.

The table lists this clone with many counts. Read sequence stops 3 residues before the CDR3 end, and the germline J gene provides the missing end. V usage is TRBV18 and J usage is TRBJ1-5; D gene ambiguous. Germline CDR1 reads KGHSH; CDR2 reads LQKENI. V lost 4 bases to trimming and J lost 1 base, with 8 bases between them. This CDR3 contains 14 residues. CDR3 residues: CASSLSGSNQPQHF. The covered CDR3 bases are TGTGCCAGCTCACTTTCAGGAAGCAATCAGCCC. Based on the CDR3 plus reference TRBV18 and TRBJ1-5, the full variable domain is NAGVMQNPRHLVRRRGQEARLRCSPMKGHSHVYWYRQLPEEGLKFMVYLQKENIIDESGMPKERFSAEFPKEGPSILRIQQVVRGDSAAYFCASSLSGSNQPQHFGDGTRLSIL.

This clone was found a few times. The missing CDR3 end, 3 residues past where the read stops, is filled in from the germline J gene. The chain is built from TRBV2 and TRBJ1-4; possible D gene TRBD1, 5 bases. V was shortened by 7 bases and J by 6 bases, with 12 bases between the two germline ends. The CDR3 extends over 13 amino acids. Looked up from germline, CDR1 is SNHLY and CDR2 is FYNNEI. The CDR3 DNA, read in part, is TGTGCCAGCAAGGGGCAGGCCGATGAAAAA. Translation: CASKGQADEK. The CDR3 in its entirety is CASKGQADEKLFF.

With regard to this clone: With the read ending 3 residues before the CDR3 end, the germline J gene is used to fill in that end. V and J are TRBV29-1 and TRBJ1-2, with a weak D call TRBD1 (6 bases). V was pared by 3 bases and J by 5 bases, with 13 bases between. CDR3 length: 13 amino acids. The germline V gene has CDR1 SQVTM and CDR2 ANQGSEA. This chain's CDR3 is CSVDSRGDYGYTF. The CDR3 bases that were read are TGCAGCGTTGATTCCAGGGGAGATTATGGC.

Worth noting for this clone: The observed sequence ends 3 residues before the CDR3 terminus, with the missing tail filled in from the germline J gene. The chain employs TRBV7-9 and TRBJ1-2; D perhaps matches TRBD1 (5 bases). The V end was cut by 3 bases, the J end by 0 bases, with 5 bases between. The CDR3 length is 13 residues. Germline values: CDR1 SEHNR, CDR2 FQNEAQ (reference sequence). CDR3 loop: CASSLTANYGYTF. CDR3 DNA, as far as it was read: TGTGCCAGCAGCTTGACAGCTAACTATGGC.

This clone was picked up a small number of times. The CDR3 goes on 3 residues after the read ends, and that part is filled in from the germline J gene. J is TRBJ1-6 and V is TRBV11-2, with 8 positions matching TRBD1. The CDR3 contains 15 residues. Germline CDR1 is SGHAT and CDR2 is FQNNGV. V was clipped by 3 bases and J by 6 bases; unmatched bases: 4. The CDR3 bases that were read are TGTGCCAGCAGCTTGACAGGGGCAGGTAATTCACCC. Amino acids: CASSLTGAGNSP. The whole CDR3 sequence reads CASSLTGAGNSPLHF.

This clone was recorded a few times. The CDR3 goes on 3 residues after the read ends, and that part is filled in from the germline J gene. The chain uses TRBV2 and TRBJ2-7, with 11 positions matching TRBD1. Germline-derived CDR1 and CDR2 are SNHLY and FYNNEI. V trimming: 7 bases; J trimming: 5 bases; junction bases outside the gene matches: 19. This CDR3 is 18 amino acids long. Partial CDR3 DNA: TGTGCCAGCACCGTGGCGGTCCGCTTTGGGACAGGGGGAGACGAG. The encoded protein is CASTVAVRFGTGGDE. The whole CDR3 region reads CASTVAVRFGTGGDEQYF.

Comment on this clone: The read falls 3 residues short of the CDR3 end, and the missing part is taken from the germline J gene. The chain recombines TRBV7-2 with TRBJ1-5; no definite D call. Trimming cost V 1 base and J 6 bases, with 7 bases left between them. This CDR3 region has 13 residues. In germline, CDR1 is SGHTA, CDR2 FQGNSA. Incomplete CDR3 DNA: TGTGCCAGCAGCTTAGGATACGGTCAGCCC. Translation gives CASSLGYGQP. The whole CDR3 sequence is CASSLGYGQPQHF.

Remarks on this clone: The CDR3 extends 3 residues past the end of the read, so its final part is completed from the germline J gene. The chain couples TRBV7-2 to TRBJ2-3, with D maybe TRBD2 (7 bases). Trimming left V 5 bases short and J 5 bases short, with 17 bases between. This CDR3 is built from 15 residues. The germline gives CDR1 SGHTA, CDR2 FQGNSA. CDR3 DNA (partial): TGTGCCAGCAGCCAAAAGGGGGGGCCAGGAGATACG. Translating it yields CASSQKGGPGDT. The full CDR3 reads CASSQKGGPGDTQYF.